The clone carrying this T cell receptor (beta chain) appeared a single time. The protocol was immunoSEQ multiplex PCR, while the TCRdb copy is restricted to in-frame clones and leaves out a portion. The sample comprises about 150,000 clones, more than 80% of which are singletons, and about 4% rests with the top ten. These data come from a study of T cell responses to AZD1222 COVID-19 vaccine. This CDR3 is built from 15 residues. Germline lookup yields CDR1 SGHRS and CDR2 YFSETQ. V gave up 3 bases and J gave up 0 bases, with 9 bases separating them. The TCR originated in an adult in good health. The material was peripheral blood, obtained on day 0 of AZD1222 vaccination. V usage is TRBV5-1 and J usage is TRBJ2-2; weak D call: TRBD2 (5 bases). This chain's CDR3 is CASSSGNPNTGELFF. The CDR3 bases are TGCGCCAGCAGCTCCGGGAACCCGAACACCGGGGAGCTGTTTTTT.